This is a list of T cell receptor beta chains from one sample in a study of Graves' ophthalmopathy and Graves' hyperthyroidism. From the multiplex PCR reads, TCRdb called clonotypes with MiXCR, one entry per CDR3 protein. Of 450,000 or so distinct CDR3 sequences listed, under 15% were seen once; the top ten hold around 9.8%. The specimen was blood. All receptors derive from a woman between 25 and 40 years old with Graves' ophthalmopathy. Each CDR3 is given with its conserved first and last residue. The order of the fields is clone size, V gene, D gene, J gene, CDR3 DNA, CDR3 protein. D genes are given only for firm matches. A clone size is listed for some rows: how often the clone was seen (once, few, many), or a class if it is expanded.

>NA|TRBV5-5|NA|TRBJ1-3
TGTGCCAGCAGCTTGCGAGAAGACAGCTCTGGAAACACCATATATTTT
CASSLREDSSGNTIYF
>many|TRBV6-1|NA|TRBJ1-5
TGTGCCAGCAGTAAATTTAGCAATCAGCCCCAGCATTTT
CASSKFSNQPQHF
>many|TRBV5-1|TRBD1|TRBJ1-2
TGCGCCAGCAGCATAATTTCCGGGACAGGGAACTATGGCTACACCTTC
CASSIISGTGNYGYTF
>many|TRBV7-2|NA|TRBJ2-7
TGTGCCAGCAGCTTAGGCAGCCAGAGCTCCTACGAGCAGTACTTC
CASSLGSQSSYEQYF
>many|TRBV19|NA|TRBJ2-2
TGTGCCAGTAGGCCGATTGCGGAGTACACCGGGGAGCTGTTTTTT
CASRPIAEYTGELFF
>NA|TRBV6-5|TRBD2|TRBJ2-5
TGTGCCAGCAGTTACTCAACTAGCGGGAGTCCAGAGACCCAGTACTTC
CASSYSTSGSPETQYF
>many|TRBV6-5|NA|TRBJ2-7
TGTGCCAGCAGTTCACCAGGGGTCTCCTACGAGCAGTACTTC
CASSSPGVSYEQYF
>many|TRBV11-2|NA|TRBJ2-7
TGTGCCAGCAGCCAGTCAGGTCACTACGAGCAGTACTTC
CASSQSGHYEQYF
>many|TRBV6-5|NA|TRBJ1-2
TGTGCCAGCAGTCACACCCTCGGGGCGCGGGGCTACACCTTC
CASSHTLGARGYTF
>NA|TRBV28|NA|TRBJ1-2
TGTGCCAGCACCCCGGGACAAACCGTTAACTATGGCTACACCTTC
CASTPGQTVNYGYTF
>many|TRBV7-9|NA|TRBJ2-5
TGTGCCAGCACCGGGGGGCTTTTGGGACAAGAGACCCAGTACTTC
CASTGGLLGQETQYF
>NA|TRBV6-1|NA|TRBJ2-7
TGTGCCAGCAGTGTCCTCCGACCGGGACACCCCTACGAGCAGTACTTC
CASSVLRPGHPYEQYF
>NA|TRBV19|NA|TRBJ1-1
TGTGCCAGTATTTCAGACAGGACGAACACTGAAGCTTTCTTT
CASISDRTNTEAFF
>many|TRBV20-1|NA|TRBJ2-2
TGCAGTGCTAGAGATAAATCACTTGGGGGGAACACCGGGGAGCTGTTTTTT
CSARDKSLGGNTGELFF
>many|TRBV20-1|NA|TRBJ1-6
TGCAGTGCTAGAGTCAGGGAATGGGATAATTCACCCCTCCACTTT
CSARVREWDNSPLHF
>few|TRBV6-5|NA|TRBJ1-5
TGTGCCAGCAGTTACTTTTCCCGGGGTAGCAATCAGCCCCAGCATTTT
CASSYFSRGSNQPQHF
>NA|TRBV12-3/TRBV12-4|NA|TRBJ1-1
TGTGCCAGCAGTTTATTTAAAGAAGCTTTCTTT
CASSLFKEAFF
>NA|TRBV28|NA|TRBJ1-5
TGTGCCAGCAGTTCCCTAGGGGGTTTATCGATTAGCAATCAGCCCCAGCATTTT
CASSSLGGLSISNQPQHF
>many|TRBV20-1|NA|TRBJ2-7
TGCAGTGCTAGAGATTCAGGGAAGGTCTACGAGCAGTACTTC
CSARDSGKVYEQYF
>many|TRBV6-5|NA|TRBJ1-2
TGTGCCTCCCGTCGGGCGGGTAACTACACCTTC
CASRRAGNYTF
>many|TRBV20-1|TRBD2|TRBJ2-7
TGCAGTGCTCCTAAGCCAGCGGGAGTTCTCGAGCAGTACTTC
CSAPKPAGVLEQYF
>many|TRBV29-1|TRBD1|TRBJ1-1
TGCAGCGTCGACAGGGACCCTGAAGCTTTCTTT
CSVDRDPEAFF
>many|TRBV11-2|NA|TRBJ1-2
TGTGCCAGCAGCCGAACGGCCAGTAACTATGGCTACACCTTC
CASSRTASNYGYTF
>many|TRBV2|NA|TRBJ1-5
TGTGCCAGCAGCGCAGATAGCAATCAGCCCCAGCATTTT
CASSADSNQPQHF
>many|TRBV12-5|NA|TRBJ1-1
TGTGCTAGTGGTTTGGTCGAGGGCACTGAAGCTTTCTTT
CASGLVEGTEAFF
>many|TRBV12-3/TRBV12-4|TRBD2|TRBJ2-5
TGTGCCAGCAGTTCCGCCCTAGCGGTCCAAGAGACCCAGTACTTC
CASSSALAVQETQYF
>many|TRBV6-2/TRBV6-3|NA|TRBJ2-7
TGTGCCAGCAGTTACGCCACGGGATCCCGCTACGAGCAGTACTTC
CASSYATGSRYEQYF
>many|TRBV19|NA|TRBJ2-2
TGTGCCAGTAGTCCTGGGACGGGGAACACCGGGGAGCTGTTTTTT
CASSPGTGNTGELFF
>NA|TRBV4-1|TRBD1|TRBJ2-5
TGCGCCAGCAGCCACCGACGACAGGGGGCGATTCAAGAGACCCAGTACTTC
CASSHRRQGAIQETQYF
>many|TRBV20-1|TRBD1|TRBJ1-1
TGCAGTGCTAGAGACCCGACAGGGGGGTACACTGAAGCTTTCTTT
CSARDPTGGYTEAFF
>many|TRBV29-1|TRBD1|TRBJ1-1
TGCAGCGCGACAGGGATGAAGGCTGAAGCTTTCTTT
CSATGMKAEAFF
>many|TRBV5-6|NA|TRBJ1-1
TGTGCCAGCAGCCACGCAGGAGCGTTTGTAGCTTTCTTT
CASSHAGAFVAFF
>few|TRBV24-1|NA|TRBJ2-1
TGTGCCACCCAAGACGGGAGCTCCTACAATGAGCAGTTCTTC
CATQDGSSYNEQFF
>NA|TRBV12-3/TRBV12-4|NA|TRBJ1-1
TGTGCCAGCAGTCCGCCCGGGGTAGGAGCTTTCTTT
CASSPPGVGAFF
>NA|TRBV6-1|NA|TRBJ2-7
TGTGCCAGCAGTGAACTTGGAGATACCTACGAGCAGTACTTC
CASSELGDTYEQYF
>many|TRBV7-8|TRBD1|TRBJ2-7
TGTGCCAGCAGCTTGTTCGGGACAGGCACCTACGAGCAGTACTTC
CASSLFGTGTYEQYF
>many|TRBV4-1|TRBD2|TRBJ2-2
TGCGCTAGCAGCCATGAGAGAGCGGGGGGGCCGCGTGGGGAGCTGTTTTTT
CASSHERAGGPRGELFF
>NA|TRBV3-1|NA|TRBJ1-2
TGTGCCAGCAGCCAAGAAGGATCTGGCTACACCTTC
CASSQEGSGYTF
>many|TRBV6-1|TRBD1|TRBJ2-2
TGTGCCAGCAGTGTGGGACAGGGGTGGACCGGGGAGCTGTTTTTT
CASSVGQGWTGELFF